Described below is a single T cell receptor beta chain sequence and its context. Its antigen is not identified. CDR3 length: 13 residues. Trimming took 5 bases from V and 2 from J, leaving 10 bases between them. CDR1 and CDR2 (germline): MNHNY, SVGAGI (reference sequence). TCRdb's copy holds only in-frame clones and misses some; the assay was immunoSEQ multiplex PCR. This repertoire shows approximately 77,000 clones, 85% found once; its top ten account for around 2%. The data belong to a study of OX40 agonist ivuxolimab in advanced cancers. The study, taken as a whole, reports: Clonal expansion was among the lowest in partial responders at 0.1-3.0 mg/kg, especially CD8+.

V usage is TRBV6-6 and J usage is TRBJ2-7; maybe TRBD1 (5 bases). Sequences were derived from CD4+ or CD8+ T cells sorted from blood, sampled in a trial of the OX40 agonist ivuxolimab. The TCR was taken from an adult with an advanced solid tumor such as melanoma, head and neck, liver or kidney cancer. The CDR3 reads CASSRGQAYEQYF. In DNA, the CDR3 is TGTGCCAGCAGTAGGGGCCAGGCCTACGAGCAGTACTTC.